The 20 T cell receptor beta chains listed next were all sequenced from one sample in a study of T cell responses to AZD1222 COVID-19 vaccine. Data came from immunoSEQ multiplex PCR; TCRdb stores just in-frame clones and leaves some out. The repertoire consists of about 99,000 clones, with roughly 92% occurring once and the leading ten covering less than 6.5%. The sequences come from peripheral blood, collected on day 0 of AZD1222 vaccination. Receptors originate from an adult in good health.

This chain links TRBV7-9 with TRBJ1-2; TRBD1 is a possible D gene (6 bases). The CDR3 is made up of 12 amino acids. V dropped 3 bases and J dropped 7 bases, with 9 bases sitting between them. In germline, CDR1 is SEHNR, CDR2 FQNEAQ (reference sequence). CDR3 in DNA: TGTGCCAGCAGCTTGGCAGGGGTTGGCTACACCTTC. This sequence encodes CASSLAGVGYTF. The full variable domain, its missing parts supplied by reference TRBV7-9 and TRBJ1-2, is DTGVSQNPRHKITKRGQNVTFRCDPISEHNRLYWYRQTLGQGPEFLTYFQNEAQLEKSRLLSDRFSAERPKGSFSTLEIQRTEQGDSAMYLCASSLAGVGYTFGSGTRLTVV.

In this sample, this clone turned up a few times. The chain combines TRBV6-1 with TRBJ1-2; perhaps TRBD1 as D (6 bases). The V end was cut by 3 bases, the J end by 1 base, with 18 bases between. CDR3 length: 17 amino acids. The germline gives CDR1 MNHNS, CDR2 SASEGT. The CDR3 here is CASSDHRPGHGNYGYTF. The CDR3 DNA sequence: TGTGCCAGCAGTGACCACAGACCGGGACACGGTAACTATGGCTACACCTTC.

This sequence joins TRBV27 and TRBJ2-7; perhaps TRBD2 as D (5 bases). With 4 bases removed from V and 0 bases from J, the gap between germline ends came to 16 bases. The CDR3 loop spans 16 amino acids. CDR1 and CDR2 from the germline V gene are MNHEY and SMNVEV (reference sequence). In nucleotides, the CDR3 is TGTGCCAGCAGTTCCCCCCGGGGAGAGAGCTCCTACGAGCAGTACTTC. Translation gives CASSSPRGESSYEQYF.

The rearrangement uses TRBV18 and TRBJ2-3; D unclear. With 1 base removed from V and 2 bases from J, the gap between germline ends came to 7 bases. Germline assignment: CDR1 KGHSH and CDR2 LQKENI. This CDR3 has 14 residues. This CDR3 reads CASSPQRHTDTQYF. The CDR3 nucleotides read TGTGCCAGCTCACCACAAAGACACACAGATACGCAGTATTTT.

The chain is built from TRBV11-2 and TRBJ2-7, with D maybe TRBD2 (6 bases). Looked up from germline, CDR1 is SGHAT and CDR2 is FQNNGV. The CDR3 totals 18 residues. V dropped 1 base and J dropped 5 bases, with 24 bases sitting between them. In DNA form, the CDR3 reads TGTGCCAGCAGCTTAGTAGCGAACCCAAAGCGGGTAGGGGACGAGCAGTACTTC. Protein sequence: CASSLVANPKRVGDEQYF.

This clone was recorded a few times. This chain connects TRBV6-6 to TRBJ2-5; D is ambiguous. Germline CDR1 reads MNHNY; CDR2 reads SVGAGI (reference sequence). V shed 1 base and J shed 5 bases, with 11 bases lying between them. This CDR3 comprises 14 residues. The CDR3 DNA is TGTGCCAGCAGTTACTTCGCCTCCGGGGAGACCCAGTACTTC. Its protein product is CASSYFASGETQYF.

This chain connects TRBV9 to TRBJ1-2, with TRBD1 as a possible D gene (5 bases). Germline V CDR1 and CDR2: SGDLS, YYNGEE. The CDR3 has 13 residues. The V end lost 3 bases, the J end lost 2 bases, and 8 bases lay between the germline ends. This chain's CDR3 is CASSEGPNYGYTF. The CDR3 DNA is TGTGCCAGCAGCGAGGGACCGAACTATGGCTACACCTTC.

This chain connects TRBV19 to TRBJ2-7, with 8 bases fitting TRBD1. The V segment lost 5 bases and the J segment 2 bases; nucleotides outside the gene matches: 11. CDR1 LNHDA and CDR2 SQIVND come from the germline V gene (reference sequence). The CDR3 has 16 residues. The CDR3 is CASSYLLGQGPYEQYF. The CDR3 DNA reads TGTGCCAGTAGTTACCTCCTCGGACAGGGTCCCTACGAGCAGTACTTC.

The chain uses TRBV20-1 and TRBJ2-7; possibly TRBD1 for D (6 bases). Germline CDR1 is DFQATT and CDR2 is SNEGSKA (reference sequence). Between the trimmed V and J ends, which lost 6 bases and 6 bases, there was a span of 12 bases. This CDR3 has 11 residues. In DNA, the CDR3 is TGCAGTGCCCTGGACAGAGTCGAGCAGTACTTC. Encoded protein: CSALDRVEQYF.

This chain uses TRBV10-3 with TRBJ1-1; 12 nucleotides match TRBD1. V shed 6 bases, J shed 4 bases, and the junction held 3 bases outside the gene matches. Germline CDR1 reads ENHRY; CDR2 reads SYGVKD. The CDR3 has 14 residues. This chain's CDR3 is CAIRGDRGPTEAFF. The CDR3 bases are TGTGCCATCAGGGGGGACAGGGGGCCCACTGAAGCTTTCTTT.

The gene calls are TRBV6-5 and TRBJ1-1; D is ambiguous. V was trimmed by 2 bases and J by 0 bases, leaving 10 bases between them. The germline V gene encodes CDR1 MNHEY and CDR2 SVGAGI. The CDR3 has 15 residues. CDR3 nucleotide sequence: TGTGCCAGCAGTTACCGGACGGTAATGAACACTGAAGCTTTCTTT. The encoded protein is CASSYRTVMNTEAFF.

The chain employs TRBV4-1 and TRBJ1-6, with D perhaps TRBD1 (5 bases). This CDR3 is built from 15 residues. V gave up 0 bases and J gave up 2 bases, with 5 bases separating them. Per germline, CDR1 MGHRA and CDR2 YSYEKL. The CDR3: CASSQEGAYNSPLHF. The DNA of the CDR3 is TGCGCCAGCAGCCAAGAAGGGGCCTATAATTCACCCCTCCACTTT.

The chain employs TRBV28 and TRBJ2-1; weak D call: TRBD2 (7 bases). The length of the CDR3 is 14 residues. Germline V gives CDR1 MDHEN, CDR2 SYDVKM. Trimming took 3 bases from V and 4 from J, leaving 10 bases between them. CDR3 protein: CASSLGGLYNEQFF. The CDR3, as DNA: TGTGCCAGCAGTTTGGGGGGGCTATACAATGAGCAGTTCTTC.

This chain links TRBV5-1 with TRBJ1-6; weak D call: TRBD1 (5 bases). Between the trimmed V and J ends, which lost 2 bases and 5 bases, there was a span of 11 bases. This CDR3 has 15 amino acids. Looked up from germline, CDR1 is SGHRS and CDR2 is YFSETQ. This CDR3 is CASSFQGEDNSPLHF. The DNA for the CDR3 is TGCGCCAGCAGCTTCCAAGGGGAGGATAATTCACCCCTCCACTTT. The whole variable domain, filled in from reference TRBV5-1 and TRBJ1-6, reads KAGVTQTPRYLIKTRGQQVTLSCSPISGHRSVSWYQQTPGQGLQFLFEYFSETQRNKGNFPGRFSGRQFSNSRSEMNVSTLELGDSALYLCASSFQGEDNSPLHFGNGTRLTVT.

The V call is TRBV19, the J call TRBJ2-7; the D call may be TRBD1 or TRBD2 (7 bases each). V was cut by 6 bases and J by 7 bases, with 19 bases left in between. This CDR3 has 14 residues. From germline, CDR1 is LNHDA and CDR2 SQIVND (reference sequence). CDR3 residues: CASSISGTAGEQYF. CDR3 nucleotides: TGTGCCAGTAGCATAAGCGGGACAGCGGGGGAGCAGTACTTC.

The chain joins TRBV2 to TRBJ2-7, with no clear D. Per germline, CDR1 SNHLY and CDR2 FYNNEI. The V end was cut by 0 bases, the J end by 3 bases, with 6 bases between. This CDR3 comprises 13 residues. CDR3 region: CASSEALDYEQYF. CDR3 bases: TGTGCCAGCAGTGAAGCTTTAGACTACGAGCAGTACTTC.

The chain carries TRBV7-9 and TRBJ1-3; D call uncertain. This CDR3 has 15 residues. Germline V gene sequence: CDR1 SEHNR, CDR2 FQNEAQ (reference sequence). Trimming took off 4 bases at V and 1 base at J, with 11 bases between the two ends. The CDR3 coding sequence is TGTGCCAGCAGCTCCGATCGACGATCTGGAAACACCATATATTTT. This sequence encodes CASSSDRRSGNTIYF.

The rearrangement joins TRBV28 to TRBJ2-7; 7 nucleotides line up with TRBD2. CDR3 length equals 14 residues. Germline V gives CDR1 MDHEN, CDR2 SYDVKM. J was trimmed by 5 bases and V by 3 bases; bases with no gene match: 7. CDR3 bases: TGTGCCAGCAGTTTGGGCGGGAGTTTAAACGAGCAGTACTTC. This gives the protein CASSLGGSLNEQYF. Complete variable domain (other parts from reference TRBV28 and TRBJ2-7): DVKVTQSSRYLVKRTGEKVFLECVQDMDHENMFWYRQDPGLGLRLIYFSYDVKMKEKGDIPEGYSVSREKKERFSLILESASTNQTSMYLCASSLGGSLNEQYFGPGTRLTVT.

This sequence joins TRBV30 and TRBJ2-7, with D unclear. There are 11 residues in the CDR3. Germline V gene sequence: CDR1 GTSNPN, CDR2 SVGIG (reference sequence). Trimming removed 1 base from V and 3 bases from J, with 4 bases in between. The CDR3 sequence: CAWSGHYEQYF. CDR3 bases: TGTGCCTGGAGTGGACACTACGAGCAGTACTTC.

The chain links TRBV28 to TRBJ1-5, with D perhaps TRBD1 (6 bases). The length of the CDR3 is 13 residues. V gave up 6 bases and J gave up 7 bases, with 13 bases separating them. Per the germline V gene, CDR1 is MDHEN and CDR2 is SYDVKM. The CDR3 DNA is TGTGCCAGCAGGCCTGACAGGCTCCAGCCCCAGCATTTT. It yields the protein CASRPDRLQPQHF.